This TCR beta chain was sequenced in a study of cytomegalovirus exposure and HLA in healthy donors. Regarding the study as a whole: A later analysis linked a missense variant in DCLRE1C to the trimming of TCR beta V and J genes.

The PCR employed 60 Vbeta primers together with 13 Jbeta primers. Methods used by the authors: Later, an analysis found some 80 million unique TCR beta chains, and 8.5 million to 14 million of these were shared. Here immunoSEQ multiplex PCR was the method, and the copy in TCRdb shows in-frame clones only, minus some. For V, J and clone size, that table is used; D and trimming come from the DNA. The sample includes 55,000 to 65,000 clones. Trimming removed 4 bases from V and 9 bases from J, with 16 bases in between. CDR1 and CDR2 from the germline V gene are LNHDA and SQIVND (reference sequence). This CDR3 contains 14 residues. Concerning this clone: Its antigen remains unidentified.

V and J are TRBV19 and TRBJ1-5, with D unresolved. The clonotype originates from a woman aged 18-29 years in good health and CMV-seronegative. The sequenced material came from PBMCs. The CDR3 region has the DNA TGTGCCAGTAGTACTAGGACGGGGTACGGGCCCCAGCATTTT. Its translation is CASSTRTGYGPQHF.